This TCR beta chain comes out of a study of blood T cell repertoires in COVID-19. Study overall: T cells, B-cell-depleted T cells, or PBMCs supplied cDNA or gDNA.

Germline V gene lookup returns CDR1 LNHDA and CDR2 SQIVND (reference sequence). This CDR3 contains 15 residues. V shed 4 bases, J shed 9 bases, and the junction held 5 bases outside the gene matches. Participant age was roughly 18 to 95 years, and participants resided in fewer than 30 US areas. In the original processing: Amplification of reference gene primers provided the estimated nucleated cell counts. Using immunoSEQ multiplex PCR, the repertoire was profiled, and TCRdb retains in-frame clones only, with some absent. The DNA was the basis for D and trimming; V, J and clone size are from that table. This sample carries roughly 400,000 clones, 80% to 90% of them seen once, and the ten largest clones take roughly 1.1%.

The sequence was collected from a man aged 25 to 40 who had recovered from COVID-19. The sample taken for sequencing was PBMCs or T cells enriched from blood (not recorded which). The chain combines TRBV19 with TRBJ2-1; TRBD2 agrees at 14 bases. The CDR3 loop is CASSRLAGGPIEQFF. The CDR3 DNA reads as TGTGCCAGTAGTAGACTAGCGGGAGGGCCGATTGAGCAGTTCTTC. Together with reference TRBV19 and TRBJ2-1, the CDR3 gives the full variable domain: DGGITQSPKYLFRKEGQNVTLSCEQNLNHDAMYWYRQDPGQGLRLIYYSQIVNDFQKGDIAEGYSVSREKKESFPLTVTSAQKNPTAFYLCASSRLAGGPIEQFFGPGTRLTVL.